This entry describes one T cell receptor beta chain. Its antigen is undetermined. The record originates from a study of T cell responses to AZD1222 COVID-19 vaccine. Looking at the study overall: Pooling was applied to second doses at about 4 or about 12 weeks.

This table comes from immunoSEQ multiplex PCR, and its TCRdb copy is limited to in-frame clones, with some not included. The sample yields about 97,000 clones, roughly 87% seen once. Germline V lookup: CDR1 SGHTA, CDR2 FQGNSA. The CDR3 totals 19 residues. The germline V and J ends were trimmed by 0 bases and 4 bases, with 21 bases remaining between them. Points from the study as a whole: Only a handful of AZD1222 recipients were seropositive at baseline. Researchers took repertoire samples only after the peak T cell response had come. Reportedly, close to half of spike-specific TCRs are directed against unmutated variant regions.

The genes are TRBV7-2 and TRBJ2-2, with D perhaps TRBD1 or TRBD2 (5 bases each). Specimen: peripheral blood, collected on day 0 of AZD1222 vaccination. The origin of this receptor is an adult in good health. The CDR3, as DNA: TGTGCCAGCAGCTTAGCGGGGACGACGAGAACTACCATCACCGGGGAGCTGTTTTTT. Its protein is CASSLAGTTRTTITGELFF.